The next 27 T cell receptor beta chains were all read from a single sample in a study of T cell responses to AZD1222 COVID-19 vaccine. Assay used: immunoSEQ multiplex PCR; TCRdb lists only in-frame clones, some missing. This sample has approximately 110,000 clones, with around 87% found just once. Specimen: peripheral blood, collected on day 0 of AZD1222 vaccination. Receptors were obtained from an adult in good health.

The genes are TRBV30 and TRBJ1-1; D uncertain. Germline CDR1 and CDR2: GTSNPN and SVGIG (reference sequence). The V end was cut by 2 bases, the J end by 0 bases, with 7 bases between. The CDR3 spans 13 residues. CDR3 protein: CAWSTQMNTEAFF. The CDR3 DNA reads TGTGCCTGGAGTACCCAAATGAACACTGAAGCTTTCTTT.

DNA of the CDR3: TGTGCCAGCAGCTTAGGATTTAAGGAGACCCAGTACTTC. Residues: CASSLGFKETQYF. The chain links TRBV7-9 to TRBJ2-5; D is ambiguous. Germline lookup yields CDR1 SEHNR and CDR2 FQNEAQ (reference sequence). This CDR3 contains 13 residues. Between the trimmed V and J ends, which lost 1 base and 5 bases, there was a span of 8 bases.

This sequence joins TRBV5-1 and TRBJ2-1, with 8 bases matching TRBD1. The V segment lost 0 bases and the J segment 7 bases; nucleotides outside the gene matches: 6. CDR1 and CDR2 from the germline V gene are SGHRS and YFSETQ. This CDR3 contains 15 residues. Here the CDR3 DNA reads TGCGCCAGCAGCTTGGTGGCAGGGGGCTCGAATGAGCAGTTCTTC. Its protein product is CASSLVAGGSNEQFF. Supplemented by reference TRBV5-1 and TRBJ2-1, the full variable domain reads KAGVTQTPRYLIKTRGQQVTLSCSPISGHRSVSWYQQTPGQGLQFLFEYFSETQRNKGNFPGRFSGRQFSNSRSEMNVSTLELGDSALYLCASSLVAGGSNEQFFGPGTRLTVL.

DNA for the CDR3: TGCAGCGTAGGGCCCGGGACAGGATCGACAGCTTTCTTT. Translation gives CSVGPGTGSTAFF. This chain joins TRBV29-1 and TRBJ1-1; 8 nucleotides align to TRBD1. This CDR3 region has 13 residues. The J segment lost 10 bases and the V segment lost 6 bases, leaving 13 bases of the junction unmatched. The germline V gene encodes CDR1 SQVTM and CDR2 ANQGSEA.

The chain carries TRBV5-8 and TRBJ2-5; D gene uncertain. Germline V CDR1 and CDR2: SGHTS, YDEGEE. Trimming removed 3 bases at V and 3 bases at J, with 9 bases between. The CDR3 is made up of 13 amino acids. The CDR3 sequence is CASSWQAEETQYF. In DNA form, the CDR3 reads TGTGCCAGCAGCTGGCAGGCCGAAGAGACCCAGTACTTC. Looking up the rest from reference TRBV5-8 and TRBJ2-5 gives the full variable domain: EAGVTQSPTHLIKTRGQQATLRCSPISGHTSVYWYQQALGLGLQFLLWYDEGEERNRGNFPPRFSGRQFPNYSSELNVNALELEDSALYLCASSWQAEETQYFGPGTRLLVL.

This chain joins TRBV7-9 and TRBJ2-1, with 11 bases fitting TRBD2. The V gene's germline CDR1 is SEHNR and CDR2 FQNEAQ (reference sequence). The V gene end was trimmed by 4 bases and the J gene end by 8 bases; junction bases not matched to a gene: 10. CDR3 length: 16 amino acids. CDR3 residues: CASSYVGSGGAHEQFF. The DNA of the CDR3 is TGTGCCAGCAGCTACGTGGGTAGCGGGGGGGCCCATGAGCAGTTCTTC.

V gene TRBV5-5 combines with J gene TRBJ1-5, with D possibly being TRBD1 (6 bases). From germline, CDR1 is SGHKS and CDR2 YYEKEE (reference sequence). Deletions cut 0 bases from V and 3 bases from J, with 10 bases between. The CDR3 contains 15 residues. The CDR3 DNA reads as TGTGCCAGCAGCTTGGTATGGACAGTCAATCAGCCCCAGCATTTT. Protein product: CASSLVWTVNQPQHF.

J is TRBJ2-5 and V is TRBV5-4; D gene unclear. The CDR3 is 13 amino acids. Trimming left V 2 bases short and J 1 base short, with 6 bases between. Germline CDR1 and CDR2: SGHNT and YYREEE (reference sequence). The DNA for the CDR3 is TGTGCCAGCAGCTTACTTACCCAAGAGACCCAGTACTTC. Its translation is CASSLLTQETQYF. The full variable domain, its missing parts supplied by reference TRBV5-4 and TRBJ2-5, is ETGVTQSPTHLIKTRGQQVTLRCSSQSGHNTVSWYQQALGQGPQFIFQYYREEENGRGNFPPRFSGLQFPNYSSELNVNALELDDSALYLCASSLLTQETQYFGPGTRLLVL.

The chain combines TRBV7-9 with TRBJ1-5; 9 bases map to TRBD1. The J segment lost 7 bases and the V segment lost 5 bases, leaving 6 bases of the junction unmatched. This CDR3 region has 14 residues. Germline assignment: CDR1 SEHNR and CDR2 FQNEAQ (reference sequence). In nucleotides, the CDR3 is TGTGCCAGCAGCCCCGGGACAGGGTTGCAGCCCCAGCATTTT. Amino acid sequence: CASSPGTGLQPQHF. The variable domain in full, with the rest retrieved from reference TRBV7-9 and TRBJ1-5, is DTGVSQNPRHKITKRGQNVTFRCDPISEHNRLYWYRQTLGQGPEFLTYFQNEAQLEKSRLLSDRFSAERPKGSFSTLEIQRTEQGDSAMYLCASSPGTGLQPQHFGDGTRLSIL.

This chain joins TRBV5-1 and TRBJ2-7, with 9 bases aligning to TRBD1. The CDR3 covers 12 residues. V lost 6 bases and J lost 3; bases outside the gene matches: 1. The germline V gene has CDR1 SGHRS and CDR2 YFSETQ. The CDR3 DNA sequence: TGCGCCAGCAAGGGACAGGGCTACGAGCAGTACTTC. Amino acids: CASKGQGYEQYF.

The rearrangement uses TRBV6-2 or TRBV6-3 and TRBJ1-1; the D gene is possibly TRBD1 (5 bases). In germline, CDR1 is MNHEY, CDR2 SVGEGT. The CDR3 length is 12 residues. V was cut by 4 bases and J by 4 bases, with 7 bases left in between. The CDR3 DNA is TGTGCCAGCAGTTTGGGGGTCACTGAAGCTTTCTTT. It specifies CASSLGVTEAFF.

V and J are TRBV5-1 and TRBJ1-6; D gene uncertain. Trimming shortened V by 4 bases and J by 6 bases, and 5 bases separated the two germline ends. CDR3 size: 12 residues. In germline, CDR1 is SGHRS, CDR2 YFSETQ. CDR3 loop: CASSVSNSPLHF. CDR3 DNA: TGCGCCAGCAGCGTTTCTAATTCACCCCTCCACTTT.

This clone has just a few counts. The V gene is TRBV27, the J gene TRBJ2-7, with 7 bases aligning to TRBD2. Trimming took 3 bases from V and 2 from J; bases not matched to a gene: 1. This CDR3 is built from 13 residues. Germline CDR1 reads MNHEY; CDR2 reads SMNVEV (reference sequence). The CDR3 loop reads CASSFGTTYEQYF. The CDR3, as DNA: TGTGCCAGCAGTTTCGGGACTACCTACGAGCAGTACTTC.

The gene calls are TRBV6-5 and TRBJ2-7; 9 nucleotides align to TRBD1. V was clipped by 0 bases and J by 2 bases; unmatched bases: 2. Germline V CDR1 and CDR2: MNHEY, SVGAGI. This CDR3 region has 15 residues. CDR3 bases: TGTGCCAGCAGTTACTCGGGACAGGGAGCCTACGAGCAGTACTTC. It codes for CASSYSGQGAYEQYF.

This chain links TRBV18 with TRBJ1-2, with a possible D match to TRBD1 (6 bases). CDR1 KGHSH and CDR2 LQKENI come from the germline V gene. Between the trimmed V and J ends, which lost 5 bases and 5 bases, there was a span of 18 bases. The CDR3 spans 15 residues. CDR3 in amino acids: CASSSTPGHRYGYTF. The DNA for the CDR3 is TGTGCCAGCTCATCGACTCCGGGACACCGGTATGGCTACACCTTC. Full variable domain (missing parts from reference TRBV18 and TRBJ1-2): NAGVMQNPRHLVRRRGQEARLRCSPMKGHSHVYWYRQLPEEGLKFMVYLQKENIIDESGMPKERFSAEFPKEGPSILRIQQVVRGDSAAYFCASSSTPGHRYGYTFGSGTRLTVV.

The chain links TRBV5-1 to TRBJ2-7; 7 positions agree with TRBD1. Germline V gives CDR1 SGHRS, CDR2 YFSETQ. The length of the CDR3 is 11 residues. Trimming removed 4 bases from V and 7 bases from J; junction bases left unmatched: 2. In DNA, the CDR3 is TGCGCCAGCAGCGGGGGACAGGAGCAGTACTTC. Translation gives CASSGGQEQYF.

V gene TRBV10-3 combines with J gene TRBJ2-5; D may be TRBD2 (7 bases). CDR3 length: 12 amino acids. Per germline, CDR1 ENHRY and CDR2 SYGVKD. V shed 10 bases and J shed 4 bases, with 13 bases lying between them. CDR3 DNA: TGTGCCACACAGGGCGGGGGAGAGACCCAGTACTTC. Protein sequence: CATQGGGETQYF.

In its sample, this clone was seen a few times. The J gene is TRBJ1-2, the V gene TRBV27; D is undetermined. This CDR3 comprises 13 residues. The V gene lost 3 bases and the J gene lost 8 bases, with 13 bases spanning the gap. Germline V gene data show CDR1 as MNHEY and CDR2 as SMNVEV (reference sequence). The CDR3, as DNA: TGTGCCAGCAGTTTTCGGGGTAGAGGGGGCTACACCTTC. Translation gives CASSFRGRGGYTF.

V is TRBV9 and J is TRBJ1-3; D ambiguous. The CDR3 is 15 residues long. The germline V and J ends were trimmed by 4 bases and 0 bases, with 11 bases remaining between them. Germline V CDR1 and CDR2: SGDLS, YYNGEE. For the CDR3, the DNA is TGTGCCAGCAGCCCCGGGCGGAGCTCTGGAAACACCATATATTTT. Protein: CASSPGRSSGNTIYF.

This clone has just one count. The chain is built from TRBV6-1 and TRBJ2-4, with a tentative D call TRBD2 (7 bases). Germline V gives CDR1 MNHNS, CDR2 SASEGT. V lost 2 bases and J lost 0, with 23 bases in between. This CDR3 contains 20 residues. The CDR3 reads CASSEWGGPVEVLAKNIQYF. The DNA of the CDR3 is TGTGCCAGCAGTGAATGGGGGGGGCCTGTGGAGGTACTAGCCAAAAACATTCAGTACTTC.

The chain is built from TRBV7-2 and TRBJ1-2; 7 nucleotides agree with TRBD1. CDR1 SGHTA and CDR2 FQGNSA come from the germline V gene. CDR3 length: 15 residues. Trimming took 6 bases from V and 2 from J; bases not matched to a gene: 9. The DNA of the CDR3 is TGTGCCAGCAGGCGCGCAGGGGGGGAGAACTATGGCTACACCTTC. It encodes CASRRAGGENYGYTF.

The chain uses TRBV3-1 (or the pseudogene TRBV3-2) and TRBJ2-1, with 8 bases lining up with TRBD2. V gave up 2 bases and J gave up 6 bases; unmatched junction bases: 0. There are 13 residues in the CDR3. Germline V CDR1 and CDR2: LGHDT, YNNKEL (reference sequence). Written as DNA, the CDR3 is TGTGCCAGCAGCCAACGGGGGGGCAATGAGCAGTTCTTC. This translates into CASSQRGGNEQFF.

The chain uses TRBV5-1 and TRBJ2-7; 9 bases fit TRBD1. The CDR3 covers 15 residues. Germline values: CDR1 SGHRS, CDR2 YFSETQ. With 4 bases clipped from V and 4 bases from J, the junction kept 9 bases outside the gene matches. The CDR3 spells CASSPGQGQLYEQYF. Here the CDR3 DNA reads TGCGCCAGCAGCCCGGGACAGGGTCAATTATACGAGCAGTACTTC.

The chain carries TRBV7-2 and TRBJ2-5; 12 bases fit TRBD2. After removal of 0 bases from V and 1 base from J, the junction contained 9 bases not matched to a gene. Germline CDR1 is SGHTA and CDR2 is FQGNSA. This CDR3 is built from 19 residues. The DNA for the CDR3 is TGTGCCAGCAGCTTAGCCCCGCTACTAGCGGGGGGAATCCAAGAGACCCAGTACTTC. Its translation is CASSLAPLLAGGIQETQYF.

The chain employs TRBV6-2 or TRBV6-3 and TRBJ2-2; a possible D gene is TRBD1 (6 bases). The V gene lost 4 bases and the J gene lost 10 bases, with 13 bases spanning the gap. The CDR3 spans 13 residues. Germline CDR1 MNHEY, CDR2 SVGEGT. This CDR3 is CASSSSGELELFF. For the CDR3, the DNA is TGTGCCAGCAGTTCCTCAGGGGAATTGGAGCTGTTTTTT.

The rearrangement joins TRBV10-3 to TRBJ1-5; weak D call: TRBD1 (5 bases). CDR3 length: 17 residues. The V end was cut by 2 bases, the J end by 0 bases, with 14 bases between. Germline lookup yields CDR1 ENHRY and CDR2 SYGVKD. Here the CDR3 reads CAISEGLRQSSNQPQHF. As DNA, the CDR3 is TGTGCCATCAGTGAGGGGTTACGACAGTCTAGCAATCAGCCCCAGCATTTT.

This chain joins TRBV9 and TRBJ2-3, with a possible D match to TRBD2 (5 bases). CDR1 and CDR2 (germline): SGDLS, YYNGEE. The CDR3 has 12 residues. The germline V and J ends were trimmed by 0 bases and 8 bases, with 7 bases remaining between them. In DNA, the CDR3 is TGTGCCAGCAGCGTAGAGGCGGGTACGCAGTATTTT. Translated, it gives CASSVEAGTQYF.